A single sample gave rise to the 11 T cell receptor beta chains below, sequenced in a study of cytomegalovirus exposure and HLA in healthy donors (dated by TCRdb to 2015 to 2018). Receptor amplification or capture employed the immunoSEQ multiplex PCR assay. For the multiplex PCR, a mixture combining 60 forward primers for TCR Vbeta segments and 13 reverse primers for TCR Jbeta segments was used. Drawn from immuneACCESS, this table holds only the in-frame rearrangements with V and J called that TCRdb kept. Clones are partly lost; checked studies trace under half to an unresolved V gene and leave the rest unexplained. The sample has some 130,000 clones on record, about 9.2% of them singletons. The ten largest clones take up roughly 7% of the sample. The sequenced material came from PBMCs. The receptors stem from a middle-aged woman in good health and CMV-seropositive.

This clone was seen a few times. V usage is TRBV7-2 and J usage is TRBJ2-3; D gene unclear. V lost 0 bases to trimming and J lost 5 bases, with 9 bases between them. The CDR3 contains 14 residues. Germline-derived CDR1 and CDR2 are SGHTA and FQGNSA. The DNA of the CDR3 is TGTGCCAGCAGCTTAGCCGCCACGAGAGATACGCAGTATTTT. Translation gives CASSLAATRDTQYF.

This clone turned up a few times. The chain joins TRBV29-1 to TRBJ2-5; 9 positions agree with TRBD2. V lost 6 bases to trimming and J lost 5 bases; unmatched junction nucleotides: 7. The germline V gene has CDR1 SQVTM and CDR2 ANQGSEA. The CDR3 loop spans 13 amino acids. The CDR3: CSVRTSEGETQYF. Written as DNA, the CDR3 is TGCAGCGTACGGACTAGCGAGGGGGAGACCCAGTACTTC. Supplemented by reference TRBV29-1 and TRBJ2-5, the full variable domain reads SAVISQKPSRDICQRGTSLTIQCQVDSQVTMMFWYRQQPGQSLTLIATANQGSEATYESGFVIDKFPISRPNLTFSTLTVSNMSPEDSSIYLCSVRTSEGETQYFGPGTRLLVL.

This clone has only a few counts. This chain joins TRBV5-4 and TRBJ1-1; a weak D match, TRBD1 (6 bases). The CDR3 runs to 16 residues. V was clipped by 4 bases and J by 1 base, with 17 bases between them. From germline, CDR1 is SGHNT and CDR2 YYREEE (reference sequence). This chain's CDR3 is CASSPVGGATNTEAFF. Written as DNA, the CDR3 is TGTGCCAGCAGCCCTGTTGGGGGGGCGACGAACACTGAAGCTTTCTTT.

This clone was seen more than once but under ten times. The CDR3 is CASSPTEYQETQYF. In DNA, the CDR3 is TGTGCCAGCAGCCCGACAGAGTACCAAGAGACCCAGTACTTC. The chain is built from TRBV11-2 and TRBJ2-5, with a tentative D call TRBD1 (5 bases). Germline assignment: CDR1 SGHAT and CDR2 FQNNGV. The V end lost 5 bases, the J end lost 0 bases, and 10 bases lay between the germline ends. The CDR3 runs to 14 residues.

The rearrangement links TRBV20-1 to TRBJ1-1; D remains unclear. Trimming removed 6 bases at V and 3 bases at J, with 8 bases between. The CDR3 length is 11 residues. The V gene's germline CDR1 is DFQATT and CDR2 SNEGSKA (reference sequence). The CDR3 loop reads CSARKDTEAFF. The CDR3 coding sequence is TGCAGTGCCAGGAAGGACACTGAAGCTTTCTTT.

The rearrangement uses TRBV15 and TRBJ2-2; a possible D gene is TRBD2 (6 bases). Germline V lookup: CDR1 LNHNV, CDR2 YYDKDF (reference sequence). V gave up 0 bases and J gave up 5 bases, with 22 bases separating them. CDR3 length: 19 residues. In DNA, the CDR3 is TGTGCCACCAGCAGAGACGGTGACGGTGGGAGGAGGAGGACCGGGGAGCTGTTTTTT. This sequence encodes CATSRDGDGGRRRTGELFF.

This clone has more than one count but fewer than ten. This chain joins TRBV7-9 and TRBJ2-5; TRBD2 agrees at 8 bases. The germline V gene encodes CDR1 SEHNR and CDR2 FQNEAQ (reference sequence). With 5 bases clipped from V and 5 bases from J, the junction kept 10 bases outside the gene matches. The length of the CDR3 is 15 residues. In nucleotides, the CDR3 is TGTGCCAGCAGCCTGGGACCCCCGGGGGGGGAGACCCAGTACTTC. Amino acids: CASSLGPPGGETQYF.

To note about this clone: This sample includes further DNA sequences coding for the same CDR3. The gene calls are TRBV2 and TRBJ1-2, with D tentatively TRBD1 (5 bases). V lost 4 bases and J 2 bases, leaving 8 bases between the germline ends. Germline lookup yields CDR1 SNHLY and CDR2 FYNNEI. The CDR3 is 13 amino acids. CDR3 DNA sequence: TGTGCCAGCAGTGTGGACATAAACTATGGCTACACCTTC. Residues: CASSVDINYGYTF.

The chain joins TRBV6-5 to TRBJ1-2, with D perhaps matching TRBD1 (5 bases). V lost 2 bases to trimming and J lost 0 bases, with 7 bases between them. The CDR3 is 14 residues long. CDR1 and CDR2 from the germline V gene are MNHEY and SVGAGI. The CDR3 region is CASSYQGSNYGYTF. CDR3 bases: TGTGCCAGCAGTTACCAGGGTTCTAACTATGGCTACACCTTC.

The CDR3 bases are TGTGCCAGTAGTACAGGGGCGGCTAGCAATCAGCCCCAGCATTTT. Translation gives CASSTGAASNQPQHF. This chain links TRBV19 with TRBJ1-5, with TRBD1 as a possible D gene (6 bases). CDR3 size: 15 residues. CDR1 and CDR2 from the germline V gene are LNHDA and SQIVND (reference sequence). Trimming removed 4 bases from V and 0 bases from J, with 10 bases in between.

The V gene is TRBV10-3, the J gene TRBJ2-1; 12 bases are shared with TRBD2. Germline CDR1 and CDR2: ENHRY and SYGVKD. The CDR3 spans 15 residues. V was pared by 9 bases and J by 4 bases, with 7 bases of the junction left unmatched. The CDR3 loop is CAMAQTSGSYNEQFF. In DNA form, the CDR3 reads TGTGCCATGGCTCAGACTAGCGGGAGTTACAATGAGCAGTTCTTC.